A single sample is the source of the 11 T cell receptor beta chains below, sequenced in a study of cytomegalovirus exposure and HLA in healthy donors. With 60 Vbeta and 13 Jbeta primers, the PCR was carried out. TCRdb's copy holds only in-frame clones and misses some; the assay was immunoSEQ multiplex PCR. The sample carries 130,000 to 150,000 clones, roughly 73% recorded once. Sequenced material: PBMCs. These receptors were collected from a woman younger than 30 in good health and CMV-seronegative.

The chain is built from TRBV9 and TRBJ1-5, with 8 bases aligning to TRBD1. The CDR3 length is 15 residues. Losses at the gene ends were 4 bases for V and 6 bases for J; bases not matched to a gene: 9. CDR1 is SGDLS and CDR2 is YYNGEE in the germline V gene. This chain's CDR3 is CASSSSGGASQPQHF. The CDR3 DNA reads TGTGCCAGCAGCTCCTCAGGGGGCGCGAGTCAGCCCCAGCATTTT. The entire variable domain, with the rest obtained from reference TRBV9 and TRBJ1-5, is as follows: DSGVTQTPKHLITATGQRVTLRCSPRSGDLSVYWYQQSLDQGLQFLIQYYNGEERAKGNILERFSAQQFPDLHSELNLSSLELGDSALYFCASSSSGGASQPQHFGDGTRLSIL.

The rearrangement uses TRBV11-2 and TRBJ1-1, with 9 bases fitting TRBD1. Germline V lookup: CDR1 SGHAT, CDR2 FQNNGV. The V segment lost 4 bases and the J segment 7 bases; nucleotides outside the gene matches: 7. This CDR3 comprises 14 residues. The CDR3 is CASSSRTGEGEAFF. The CDR3, as DNA: TGTGCCAGCAGCTCCCGGACAGGGGAGGGTGAAGCTTTCTTT.

This rearrangement joins TRBV2 to TRBJ1-2; 8 nucleotides line up with TRBD1. Germline V gene sequence: CDR1 SNHLY, CDR2 FYNNEI. J lost 7 bases, V lost 4 bases, and 11 bases had no gene match. CDR3 length: 15 amino acids. The CDR3 nucleotides read TGTGCCAGCAGTGCAGTCACAGGGGGTTTGTTTGGCTACACCTTC. Translated: CASSAVTGGLFGYTF.

V and J are TRBV6-5 and TRBJ1-2; TRBD1 matches 8 bases. The trim removed 6 bases at V and 4 bases at J, leaving 10 bases unmatched. The CDR3 totals 15 residues. Looked up from germline, CDR1 is MNHEY and CDR2 is SVGAGI. The CDR3 reads CASRLTGGLGYGYTF. Here the CDR3 DNA reads TGTGCCAGCAGACTTACAGGGGGGCTGGGCTATGGCTACACCTTC.

This chain uses TRBV7-6 with TRBJ2-1, with D possibly TRBD2 on 5 matching bases. The length of the CDR3 is 13 residues. The germline CDR1 and CDR2 sequences are SGHVS and FNYEAQ. The ends were cut back, 1 base at V and 15 bases at J, with 16 bases in the middle. The CDR3 region is CASSLDFSSEAFF. The CDR3 coding sequence is TGTGCCAGCAGCTTAGATTTCTCCTCGGAGGCGTTCTTC.

The V call is TRBV6-6, the J call TRBJ2-1; TRBD2 agrees at 11 bases. Germline trimming cut 4 bases from V and 4 bases from J; bases unmatched to any gene: 3. Germline V lookup: CDR1 MNHNY, CDR2 SVGAGI (reference sequence). The CDR3 consists of 15 residues. The CDR3 DNA is TGTGCCAGCAGTTTTAGCGGGGGGGGGTACAATGAGCAGTTCTTC. This encodes CASSFSGGGYNEQFF.

The V and J genes are TRBV4-3 and TRBJ1-4; D call uncertain. This CDR3 is 14 amino acids long. Germline V gene sequence: CDR1 LGHNA, CDR2 YSLEER. Trimming cost V 3 bases and J 10 bases, with 15 bases left between them. DNA of the CDR3: TGCGCCAGCAGCCACGGATATGGGCCTGGAAAACTGTTTTTT. Its protein product is CASSHGYGPGKLFF.

The rearrangement joins TRBV13 to TRBJ2-1; a possible D gene is TRBD2 (6 bases). The CDR3 covers 14 residues. Trimming stripped 3 bases from V and 3 bases from J, with 9 bases between. Germline V gene sequence: CDR1 PRHDT, CDR2 FYEKMQ (reference sequence). In DNA form, the CDR3 reads TGTGCCAGCAGCTTCACGACTAGCTACAATGAGCAGTTCTTC. Protein sequence: CASSFTTSYNEQFF.

This clone was counted only a few times. In DNA form, the CDR3 reads TGCGCCAGCAGCGGGACTAGCGGGGGGGCGCGGAATGAGCAGTTCTTC. This gives the protein CASSGTSGGARNEQFF. The V and J genes are TRBV5-1 and TRBJ2-1; TRBD2 matches at 16 bases. After removal of 4 bases from V and 7 bases from J, the junction contained 5 bases not matched to a gene. Germline V gene data show CDR1 as SGHRS and CDR2 as YFSETQ. The CDR3 length is 16 residues.

This rearrangement joins TRBV5-4 to TRBJ1-2, with 10 bases matching TRBD1. The CDR3 length is 14 residues. Germline V gene lookup returns CDR1 SGHNT and CDR2 YYREEE (reference sequence). The junction had 5 bases not matched to a gene; V was cut back by 5 bases and J by 4 bases. For the CDR3, the DNA is TGTGCCAGCAGACGACAGGGGGCGGTCTATGGCTACACCTTC. Translation gives CASRRQGAVYGYTF.

This clone appeared a few times. The J gene is TRBJ2-5, the V gene TRBV5-1; TRBD2 aligns across 13 bases. The CDR3 covers 17 residues. The junction had 6 bases not matched to a gene; V was cut back by 3 bases and J by 1 base. The germline gives CDR1 SGHRS, CDR2 YFSETQ. The CDR3 DNA is TGCGCCAGCAGCTGGGGGACTAGCGGGACACCCCAAGAGACCCAGTACTTC. It translates to CASSWGTSGTPQETQYF.